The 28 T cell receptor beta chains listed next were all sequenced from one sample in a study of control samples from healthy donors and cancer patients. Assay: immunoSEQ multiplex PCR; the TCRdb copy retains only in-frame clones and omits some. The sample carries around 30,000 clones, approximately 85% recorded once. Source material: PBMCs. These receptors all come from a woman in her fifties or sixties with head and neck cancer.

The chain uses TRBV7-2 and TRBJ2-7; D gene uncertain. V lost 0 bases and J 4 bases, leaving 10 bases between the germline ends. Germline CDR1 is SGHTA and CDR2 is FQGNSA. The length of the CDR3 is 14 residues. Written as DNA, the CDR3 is TGTGCCAGCAGCTTAGCCACAGCATTTTACGAGCAGTACTTC. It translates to CASSLATAFYEQYF. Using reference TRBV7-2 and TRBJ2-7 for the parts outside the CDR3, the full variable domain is GAGVSQSPSNKVTEKGKDVELRCDPISGHTALYWYRQSLGQGLEFLIYFQGNSAPDKSGLPSDRFSAERTGGSVSTLTIQRTQQEDSAVYLCASSLATAFYEQYFGPGTRLTVT.

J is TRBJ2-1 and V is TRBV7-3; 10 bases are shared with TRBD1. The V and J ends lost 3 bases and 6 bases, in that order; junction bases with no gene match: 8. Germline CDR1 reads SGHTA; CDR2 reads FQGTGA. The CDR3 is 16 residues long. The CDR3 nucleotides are TGTGCCAGCAGCTTGAGTGGGGGACAGGGGCCCAATGAGCAGTTCTTC. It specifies CASSLSGGQGPNEQFF.

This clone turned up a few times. The CDR3 DNA is TGCGCCAGCAGCCAAGAAGGGCCCCGGACGGGAAGCGTGAACACTGAAGCTTTCTTT. Amino acid sequence: CASSQEGPRTGSVNTEAFF. The V call is TRBV4-1, the J call TRBJ1-1; D uncertain. From germline, CDR1 is MGHRA and CDR2 YSYEKL. The V gene lost 0 bases and the J gene lost 0 bases, with 20 bases spanning the gap. The length of the CDR3 is 19 residues.

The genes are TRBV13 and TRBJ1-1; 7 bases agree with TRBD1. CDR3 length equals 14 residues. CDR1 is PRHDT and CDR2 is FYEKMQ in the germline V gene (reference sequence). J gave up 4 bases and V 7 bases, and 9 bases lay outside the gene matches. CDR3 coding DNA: TGTGCCAGCACCTGGGCGGACAGGCCCACTGAAGCTTTCTTT. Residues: CASTWADRPTEAFF.

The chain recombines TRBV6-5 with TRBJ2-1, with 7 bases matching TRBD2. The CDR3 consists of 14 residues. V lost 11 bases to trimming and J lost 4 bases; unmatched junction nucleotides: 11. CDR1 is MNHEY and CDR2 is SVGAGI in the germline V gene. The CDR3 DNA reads TGTGCCGCCCGCCGGGGGGAGGAGTACAATGAGCAGTTCTTC. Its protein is CAARRGEEYNEQFF.

The CDR3 region has the DNA TGCGCCAGCAGCCTATTCGTTGACGGGACCTTCCATCAGCCCCAGCATTTT. Protein: CASSLFVDGTFHQPQHF. The chain carries TRBV4-1 and TRBJ1-5, with D possibly TRBD1 on 5 matching bases. The germline V gene has CDR1 MGHRA and CDR2 YSYEKL. This CDR3 comprises 17 residues. Trimming cost V 4 bases and J 5 bases, with 21 bases left between them.

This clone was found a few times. CDR3 in DNA: TGTGCCATCAGTGATGAGGCGAGTGGGGCTAACTATGGCTACACCTTC. This gives the protein CAISDEASGANYGYTF. The chain links TRBV10-3 to TRBJ1-2; D is undetermined. The V end lost 3 bases, the J end lost 0 bases, and 14 bases lay between the germline ends. Germline values: CDR1 ENHRY, CDR2 SYGVKD. This CDR3 has 16 amino acids.

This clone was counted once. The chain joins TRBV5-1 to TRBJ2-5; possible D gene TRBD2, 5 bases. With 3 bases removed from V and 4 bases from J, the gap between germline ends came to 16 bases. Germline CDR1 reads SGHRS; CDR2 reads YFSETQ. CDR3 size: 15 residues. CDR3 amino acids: CASSSGTGISETQYF. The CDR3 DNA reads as TGCGCCAGCAGCTCTGGAACCGGGATATCAGAGACCCAGTACTTC.

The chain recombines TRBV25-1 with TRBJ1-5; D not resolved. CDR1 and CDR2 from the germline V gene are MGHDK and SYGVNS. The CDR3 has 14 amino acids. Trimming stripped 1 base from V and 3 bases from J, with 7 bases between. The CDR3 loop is CASSEFSINQPQHF. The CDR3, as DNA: TGTGCCAGCAGTGAATTTAGTATCAATCAGCCCCAGCATTTT.

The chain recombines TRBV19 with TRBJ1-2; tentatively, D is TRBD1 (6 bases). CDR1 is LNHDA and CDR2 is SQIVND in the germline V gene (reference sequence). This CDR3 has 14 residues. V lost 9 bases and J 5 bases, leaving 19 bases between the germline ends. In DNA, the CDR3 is TGTGCCAGCACCAACAGGGAGCGTCTTTATGGCTACACCTTC. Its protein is CASTNRERLYGYTF.

CDR3 bases: TGTGCCTGGAGTCCGGGACTAGCGGGAGTTTCTAGCGAGCAGTACTTC. This encodes CAWSPGLAGVSSEQYF. The rearrangement links TRBV30 to TRBJ2-7; TRBD2 matches at 14 bases. CDR3 size: 16 residues. In germline, CDR1 is GTSNPN, CDR2 SVGIG (reference sequence). The trim removed 2 bases at V and 6 bases at J, leaving 9 bases unmatched.

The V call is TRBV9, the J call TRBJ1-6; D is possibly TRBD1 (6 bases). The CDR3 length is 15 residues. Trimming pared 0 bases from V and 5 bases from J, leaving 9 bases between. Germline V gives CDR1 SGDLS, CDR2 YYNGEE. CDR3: CASSVGQDHNSPLHF. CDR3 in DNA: TGTGCCAGCAGCGTAGGACAGGACCATAATTCACCCCTCCACTTT. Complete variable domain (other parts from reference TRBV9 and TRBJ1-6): DSGVTQTPKHLITATGQRVTLRCSPRSGDLSVYWYQQSLDQGLQFLIQYYNGEERAKGNILERFSAQQFPDLHSELNLSSLELGDSALYFCASSVGQDHNSPLHFGNGTRLTVT.

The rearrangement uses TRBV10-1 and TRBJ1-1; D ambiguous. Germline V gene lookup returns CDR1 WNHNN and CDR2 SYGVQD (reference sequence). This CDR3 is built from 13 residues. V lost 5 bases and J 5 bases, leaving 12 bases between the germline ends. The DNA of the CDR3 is TGCGCCAGCAGTTTTCAATCGGGGACTGAAGCTTTCTTT. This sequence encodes CASSFQSGTEAFF.

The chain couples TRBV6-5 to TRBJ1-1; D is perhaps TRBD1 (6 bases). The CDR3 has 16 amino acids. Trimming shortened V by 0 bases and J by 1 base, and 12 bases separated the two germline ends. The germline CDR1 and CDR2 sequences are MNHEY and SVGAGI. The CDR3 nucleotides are TGTGCCAGCAGTTACTCGACCCCGGGACAGAACACTGAAGCTTTCTTT. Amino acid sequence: CASSYSTPGQNTEAFF.

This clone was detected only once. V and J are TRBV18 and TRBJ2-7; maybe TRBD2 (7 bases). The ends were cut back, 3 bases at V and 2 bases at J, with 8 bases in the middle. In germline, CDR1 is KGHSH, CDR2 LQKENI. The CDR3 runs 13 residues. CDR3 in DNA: TGTGCCAGCTCACCGCGGGGGCCCTACGAGCAGTACTTC. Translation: CASSPRGPYEQYF.

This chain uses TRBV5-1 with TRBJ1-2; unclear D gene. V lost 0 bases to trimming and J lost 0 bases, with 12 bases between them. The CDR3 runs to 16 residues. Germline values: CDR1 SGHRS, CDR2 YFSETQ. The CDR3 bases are TGCGCCAGCAGCTTGGACAGCACAATTACTAACTATGGCTACACCTTC. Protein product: CASSLDSTITNYGYTF.

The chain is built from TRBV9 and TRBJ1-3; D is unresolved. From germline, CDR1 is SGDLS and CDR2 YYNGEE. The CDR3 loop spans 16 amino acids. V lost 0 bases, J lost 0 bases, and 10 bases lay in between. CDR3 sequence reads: CASSVATGISGNTIYF. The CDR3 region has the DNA TGTGCCAGCAGCGTAGCCACGGGGATCTCTGGAAACACCATATATTTT.

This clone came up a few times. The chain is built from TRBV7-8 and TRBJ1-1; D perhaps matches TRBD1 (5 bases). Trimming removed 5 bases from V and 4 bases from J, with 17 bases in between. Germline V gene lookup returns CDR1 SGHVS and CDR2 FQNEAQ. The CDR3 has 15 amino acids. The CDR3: CASSAGGAVGTEAFF. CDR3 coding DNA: TGTGCCAGCAGCGCCGGCGGGGCGGTGGGCACTGAAGCTTTCTTT.

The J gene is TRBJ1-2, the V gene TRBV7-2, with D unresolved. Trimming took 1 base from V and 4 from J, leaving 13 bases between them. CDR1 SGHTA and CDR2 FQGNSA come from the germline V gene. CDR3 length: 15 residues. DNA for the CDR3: TGTGCCAGCAGCTTAGATTCTGGGAGGAGCTATGGCTACACCTTC. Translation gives CASSLDSGRSYGYTF.

DNA for the CDR3: TGCGCCAGCACCTTCGGACAGGGGGATGCTGAAGCTTTCTTT. As protein: CASTFGQGDAEAFF. The rearrangement links TRBV5-1 to TRBJ1-1; TRBD1 agrees at 10 bases. Germline V gene data show CDR1 as SGHRS and CDR2 as YFSETQ. The CDR3 length is 14 residues. Germline trimming cut 6 bases from V and 6 bases from J; bases unmatched to any gene: 8.

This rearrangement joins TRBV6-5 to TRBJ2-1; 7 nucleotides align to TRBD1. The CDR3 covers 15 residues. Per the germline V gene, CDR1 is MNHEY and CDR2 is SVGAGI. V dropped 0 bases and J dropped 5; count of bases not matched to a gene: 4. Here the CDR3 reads CASSYSNRGDNEQFF. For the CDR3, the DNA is TGTGCCAGCAGTTACTCGAACAGGGGAGACAATGAGCAGTTCTTC.

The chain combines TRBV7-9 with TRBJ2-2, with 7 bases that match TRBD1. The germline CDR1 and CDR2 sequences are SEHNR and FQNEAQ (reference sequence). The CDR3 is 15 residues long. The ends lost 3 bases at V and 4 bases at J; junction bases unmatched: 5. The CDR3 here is CASSLGTVSTGELFF. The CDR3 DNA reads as TGTGCCAGCAGCTTGGGGACAGTATCCACCGGGGAGCTGTTTTTT.

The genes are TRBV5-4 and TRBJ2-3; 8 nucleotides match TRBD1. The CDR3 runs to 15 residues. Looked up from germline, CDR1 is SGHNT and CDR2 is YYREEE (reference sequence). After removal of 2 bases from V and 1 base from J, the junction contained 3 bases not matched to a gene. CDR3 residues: CASSFQGAGTDTQYF. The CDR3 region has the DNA TGTGCCAGCAGCTTTCAGGGGGCGGGCACAGATACGCAGTATTTT.

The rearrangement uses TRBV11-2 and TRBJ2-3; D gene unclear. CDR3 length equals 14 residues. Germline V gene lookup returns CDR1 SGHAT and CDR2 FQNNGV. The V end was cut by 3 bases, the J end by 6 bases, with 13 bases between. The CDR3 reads CASSLVGREDTQYF. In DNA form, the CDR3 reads TGTGCCAGCAGCTTGGTTGGCAGAGAGGATACGCAGTATTTT.

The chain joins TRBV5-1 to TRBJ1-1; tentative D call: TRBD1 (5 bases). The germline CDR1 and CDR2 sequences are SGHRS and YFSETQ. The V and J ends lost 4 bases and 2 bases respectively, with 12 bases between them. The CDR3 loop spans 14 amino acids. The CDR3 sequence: CASSTIGANTEAFF. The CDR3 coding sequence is TGCGCCAGCAGCACTATAGGGGCAAACACTGAAGCTTTCTTT. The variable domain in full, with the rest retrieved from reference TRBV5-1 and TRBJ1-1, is KAGVTQTPRYLIKTRGQQVTLSCSPISGHRSVSWYQQTPGQGLQFLFEYFSETQRNKGNFPGRFSGRQFSNSRSEMNVSTLELGDSALYLCASSTIGANTEAFFGQGTRLTVV.

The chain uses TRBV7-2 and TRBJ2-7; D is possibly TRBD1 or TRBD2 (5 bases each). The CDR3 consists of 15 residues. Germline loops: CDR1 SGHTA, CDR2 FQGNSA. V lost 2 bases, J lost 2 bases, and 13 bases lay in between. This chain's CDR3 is CASSLSPGATYEQYF. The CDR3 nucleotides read TGTGCCAGCAGCTTATCGCCCGGGGCGACCTACGAGCAGTACTTC.

Here the CDR3 DNA reads TGTGCCAGCAGCCAAGAGACAGGATCCTACGAGCAGTACTTC. Its translation is CASSQETGSYEQYF. V usage is TRBV3-1 (or the pseudogene TRBV3-2) and J usage is TRBJ2-7, with D tentatively TRBD1 (6 bases). Germline CDR1 is LGHDT and CDR2 is YNNKEL (reference sequence). Trimming removed 0 bases at V and 1 base at J, with 7 bases between. This CDR3 has 14 residues.

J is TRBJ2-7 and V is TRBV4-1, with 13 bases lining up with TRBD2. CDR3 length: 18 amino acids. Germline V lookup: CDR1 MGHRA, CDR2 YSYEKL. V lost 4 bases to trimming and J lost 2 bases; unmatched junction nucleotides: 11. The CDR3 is CASSPRPGTSGEPYEQYF. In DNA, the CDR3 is TGCGCCAGCAGCCCCCGTCCCGGGACTAGCGGGGAACCCTACGAGCAGTACTTC.